The 27 T cell receptor beta chains below were found in one sample sequenced in a study of blood T cell repertoires in COVID-19. Libraries were prepared by immunoSEQ multiplex PCR; TCRdb keeps only in-frame clonotypes and omits some of them. Of under 200,000 clones detected, approximately 88% appear once; the ten largest clones hold roughly 2.9%. The sequencing input was peripheral blood. These TCRs come from a woman aged 60-75 years with acute or convalescent COVID-19.

The chain joins TRBV12-5 to TRBJ2-5; 12 positions match TRBD2. CDR1 is LGHNT, CDR2 FRNRAP, per germline. V was clipped by 5 bases and J by 7 bases; unmatched bases: 2. CDR3 size: 13 residues. Written as DNA, the CDR3 is TGTGCTAGTGGTCCGGGACTAGCGGGGACCCAGTACTTC. This codes for CASGPGLAGTQYF.

V is TRBV7-2 and J is TRBJ2-3, with D uncertain. The germline V gene has CDR1 SGHTA and CDR2 FQGNSA. The CDR3 is 13 residues long. Trimming left V 8 bases short and J 6 bases short, with 15 bases between. The CDR3 DNA sequence: TGTGCCAGCTCTCCACCTAATGTGGATACGCAGTATTTT. Amino acids: CASSPPNVDTQYF.

V gene TRBV28 combines with J gene TRBJ1-3; the D gene is possibly TRBD1 (5 bases). This CDR3 comprises 16 residues. Trimming stripped 1 base from V and 0 bases from J, with 10 bases between. CDR1 and CDR2 (germline): MDHEN, SYDVKM. The CDR3 protein is CASSLSRQFSGNTIYF. The CDR3 DNA reads TGTGCCAGCAGTTTATCCCGACAGTTCTCTGGAAACACCATATATTTT.

The chain combines TRBV5-1 with TRBJ1-1; 8 bases line up with TRBD1. Germline CDR1 reads SGHRS; CDR2 reads YFSETQ. The CDR3 is made up of 15 amino acids. V shed 4 bases and J 3 bases; nucleotides not matched to a gene: 8. CDR3 nucleotides: TGCGCCAGCAGCCTCCGGACAGGGTGGGACACTGAAGCTTTCTTT. Translation gives CASSLRTGWDTEAFF.

The chain joins TRBV21-1 to TRBJ1-4; the table gives TRBD1 as D, unverified against the DNA. TRBV21-1 is a documented pseudogene. The CDR3 has 17 residues. In DNA form, the CDR3 reads TGTGCCAGCAGCAACCTACAGGCCACTGTCACTAATGAAAAACTGTTTTTT. It is translated as CASSNLQATVTNEKLFF.

V is TRBV13 and J is TRBJ2-3, with a tentative D call TRBD2 (7 bases). Germline V CDR1 and CDR2: PRHDT, FYEKMQ (reference sequence). The V end lost 5 bases, the J end lost 3 bases, and 12 bases lay between the germline ends. The CDR3 has 14 residues. CDR3 nucleotides: TGTGCCAGCAGCATGAGGGGGGGTACAGATACGCAGTATTTT. It encodes CASSMRGGTDTQYF.

The V and J genes are TRBV5-4 and TRBJ2-1; TRBD1 matches 9 bases. The V and J ends lost 5 bases and 6 bases, in that order; junction bases with no gene match: 9. Looked up from germline, CDR1 is SGHNT and CDR2 is YYREEE (reference sequence). The CDR3 sequence is 15 residues long. DNA of the CDR3: TGTGCCAGCAGGGGTATGGGACAGGGCTCCAATGAGCAGTTCTTC. Translation: CASRGMGQGSNEQFF.

The chain combines TRBV3-1 (or the pseudogene TRBV3-2) with TRBJ1-4, with TRBD1 matching over 9 bases. Germline V gives CDR1 LGHDT, CDR2 YNNKEL (reference sequence). The CDR3 covers 15 residues. J was trimmed by 5 bases and V by 5 bases; bases with no gene match: 6. The CDR3 loop reads CASSASGTGNEKLFF. Here the CDR3 DNA reads TGTGCCAGCAGCGCCTCCGGGACAGGGAATGAAAAACTGTTTTTT.

The rearrangement uses TRBV27 and TRBJ2-7; 8 positions agree with TRBD1. The CDR3 runs to 14 residues. In germline, CDR1 is MNHEY, CDR2 SMNVEV (reference sequence). V was clipped by 3 bases and J by 5 bases; unmatched bases: 6. In nucleotides, the CDR3 is TGTGCCAGCAGTTTTCAGGGGGCGGTCCACGAGCAGTACTTC. Translating it yields CASSFQGAVHEQYF.

The genes are TRBV5-1 and TRBJ2-2; D is perhaps TRBD1 (5 bases). Germline V gene lookup returns CDR1 SGHRS and CDR2 YFSETQ. The CDR3 extends over 16 amino acids. The V and J ends lost 4 bases and 0 bases respectively, with 13 bases between them. For the CDR3, the DNA is TGCGCCAGCAGCCCTCAGGGATACTCGAACACCGGGGAGCTGTTTTTT. Protein product: CASSPQGYSNTGELFF.

This chain uses TRBV11-2 with TRBJ1-3, with D hard to call. Trimming removed 1 base from V and 7 bases from J, with 8 bases in between. In germline, CDR1 is SGHAT, CDR2 FQNNGV. CDR3 length: 13 amino acids. The CDR3 nucleotides read TGTGCCAGCAGCTTAGGCGCTGAGAACACCATATATTTT. It is translated as CASSLGAENTIYF.

The CDR3 spells CASSLGQSVKIWETQYF. DNA for the CDR3: TGTGCCAGCTCACTGGGACAGTCCGTAAAGATTTGGGAGACCCAGTACTTC. V and J are TRBV18 and TRBJ2-5; 7 bases are a match to TRBD1. Trimming at V came to 4 bases and at J to 5 bases, leaving 16 bases not matched to a gene. The CDR3 spans 17 residues. Per the germline V gene, CDR1 is KGHSH and CDR2 is LQKENI.

The chain employs TRBV12-5 and TRBJ2-7; TRBD1 agrees at 9 bases. CDR1 and CDR2 from the germline V gene are LGHNT and FRNRAP. CDR3 length: 15 amino acids. Trimming took 7 bases from V and 2 from J; bases not matched to a gene: 9. CDR3 amino acids: CASAEGQGLPYEQYF. The DNA of the CDR3 is TGTGCTAGTGCCGAGGGACAGGGTCTCCCCTACGAGCAGTACTTC.

A single count supports this clone. The V and J genes are TRBV7-2 and TRBJ1-2, with no clear D. In germline, CDR1 is SGHTA, CDR2 FQGNSA. The CDR3 is 13 residues long. Trimming left V 0 bases short and J 8 bases short, with 10 bases between. CDR3 sequence: CASSLALRVGYTF. In nucleotides, the CDR3 is TGTGCCAGCAGCTTAGCTCTCCGGGTGGGCTACACCTTC. Full variable domain (missing parts from reference TRBV7-2 and TRBJ1-2): GAGVSQSPSNKVTEKGKDVELRCDPISGHTALYWYRQSLGQGLEFLIYFQGNSAPDKSGLPSDRFSAERTGGSVSTLTIQRTQQEDSAVYLCASSLALRVGYTFGSGTRLTVV.

The gene calls are TRBV24-1 and TRBJ2-5; D is possibly TRBD2 (7 bases). The CDR3 length is 13 residues. The V gene's germline CDR1 is KGHDR and CDR2 SFDVKD. V was clipped by 9 bases and J by 4 bases, with 14 bases between them. This chain's CDR3 is CATARGGGETQYF. For the CDR3, the DNA is TGTGCCACCGCTAGGGGGGGTGGAGAGACCCAGTACTTC.

The chain uses TRBV10-3 and TRBJ2-1; maybe TRBD2 (6 bases). Between the trimmed V and J ends, which lost 4 bases and 2 bases, there was a span of 12 bases. This CDR3 region has 15 residues. In germline, CDR1 is ENHRY, CDR2 SYGVKD. CDR3: CAISAGTSAYNEQFF. DNA for the CDR3: TGTGCCATCAGTGCGGGGACTTCAGCCTACAATGAGCAGTTCTTC.

This clone has just a few counts. CDR3: CASRVTGTNYGYTF. The CDR3 bases are TGTGCCAGCAGGGTTACAGGGACTAACTATGGCTACACCTTC. V usage is TRBV2 and J usage is TRBJ1-2; a possible D gene is TRBD1 (6 bases). Germline lookup yields CDR1 SNHLY and CDR2 FYNNEI. The CDR3 sequence is 14 residues long. Deletions cut 6 bases from V and 0 bases from J, with 11 bases between.

The V gene is TRBV4-3, the J gene TRBJ1-5; D gene unclear. The CDR3 is made up of 15 amino acids. Trimming took 0 bases from V and 6 from J, leaving 12 bases between them. From germline, CDR1 is LGHNA and CDR2 YSLEER. The CDR3 DNA reads TGCGCCAGCAGCCAAGATCACGGGTTCGGTCAGCCCCAGCATTTT. It yields the protein CASSQDHGFGQPQHF.

This clone appeared once. The rearrangement uses TRBV4-2 and TRBJ2-1, with D perhaps TRBD1 (6 bases). V lost 0 bases and J 8 bases, leaving 17 bases between the germline ends. The germline gives CDR1 LGHNA, CDR2 YNFKEQ. This CDR3 is built from 16 residues. Written as DNA, the CDR3 is TGTGCCAGCAGCCAAGATCTACAGGGCCCCGGGTATGAGCAGTTCTTC. Translating gives CASSQDLQGPGYEQFF.

The rearrangement joins TRBV11-2 to TRBJ1-6; 7 bases map to TRBD1. The ends lost 6 bases at V and 8 bases at J; junction bases unmatched: 10. The CDR3 length is 15 residues. Germline V lookup: CDR1 SGHAT, CDR2 FQNNGV. CDR3 in DNA: TGTGCCAGCAGTAAACGAGGGGGCCCGGATTCACCCCTCCACTTT. It codes for CASSKRGGPDSPLHF.

This chain connects TRBV2 to TRBJ2-3, with 8 bases fitting TRBD2. Germline V gene data show CDR1 as SNHLY and CDR2 as FYNNEI. J lost 2 bases, V lost 1 base, and 2 bases had no gene match. The CDR3 totals 15 residues. CDR3 protein: CASSEERGITDTQYF. The CDR3 bases are TGTGCCAGCAGTGAAGAGCGGGGGATCACAGATACGCAGTATTTT.

The rearrangement joins TRBV4-2 to TRBJ2-3, with 10 bases that match TRBD2. The junction had 12 bases not matched to a gene; V was cut back by 0 bases and J by 6 bases. CDR1 is LGHNA, CDR2 YNFKEQ, per germline. CDR3 length equals 18 residues. In DNA, the CDR3 is TGTGCCAGCAGCCAAGACCCCCGTAGCGGGGGGCCCTATGATACGCAGTATTTT. Translating gives CASSQDPRSGGPYDTQYF.

The gene calls are TRBV2 and TRBJ1-4; possibly TRBD1 for D (5 bases). Germline V lookup: CDR1 SNHLY, CDR2 FYNNEI. V was shortened by 6 bases and J by 6 bases, with 11 bases between the two germline ends. CDR3 size: 13 residues. Written as DNA, the CDR3 is TGTGCCAGCAGAGCAGGGTTGGATGAAAAACTGTTTTTT. Its protein product is CASRAGLDEKLFF.

The CDR3 reads CASSQDVAGRDGYTF. The CDR3 nucleotides read TGCGCCAGCAGCCAAGACGTGGCAGGTCGAGATGGCTACACCTTC. The rearrangement joins TRBV4-3 to TRBJ1-2; D gene unclear. The ends were cut back, 0 bases at V and 6 bases at J, with 14 bases in the middle. Per the germline V gene, CDR1 is LGHNA and CDR2 is YSLEER. There are 15 residues in the CDR3.

The chain carries TRBV11-3 and TRBJ2-1, with 9 positions matching TRBD2. The germline CDR1 and CDR2 sequences are SGHNT and YENEEA. CDR3 size: 15 residues. V gave up 5 bases and J gave up 5 bases; unmatched junction bases: 7. In nucleotides, the CDR3 is TGTGCCAGCAGCCCCCGTGCTAGCGGGGACAATGAGCAGTTCTTC. Its protein is CASSPRASGDNEQFF.

This clone was seen once. The chain has TRBV3-1 (or the pseudogene TRBV3-2) and TRBJ2-3; TRBD2 is a possible D gene (6 bases). The CDR3 consists of 16 residues. The V gene's germline CDR1 is LGHDT and CDR2 YNNKEL (reference sequence). Trimming removed 4 bases from V and 1 base from J, with 15 bases in between. The CDR3 coding sequence is TGTGCCAGCAGCCCCCGGGGTAGCGGTGGCACAGATACGCAGTATTTT. This gives the protein CASSPRGSGGTDTQYF.

The chain links TRBV6-5 to TRBJ2-1; D perhaps matches TRBD2 (5 bases). The germline V gene has CDR1 MNHEY and CDR2 SVGAGI. Trimming took off 0 bases at V and 9 bases at J, with 12 bases between the two ends. This CDR3 contains 14 residues. The CDR3, as DNA: TGTGCCAGCAGTTACTCGGAGCGGACCGTTGAGCAGTTCTTC. Its protein product is CASSYSERTVEQFF.